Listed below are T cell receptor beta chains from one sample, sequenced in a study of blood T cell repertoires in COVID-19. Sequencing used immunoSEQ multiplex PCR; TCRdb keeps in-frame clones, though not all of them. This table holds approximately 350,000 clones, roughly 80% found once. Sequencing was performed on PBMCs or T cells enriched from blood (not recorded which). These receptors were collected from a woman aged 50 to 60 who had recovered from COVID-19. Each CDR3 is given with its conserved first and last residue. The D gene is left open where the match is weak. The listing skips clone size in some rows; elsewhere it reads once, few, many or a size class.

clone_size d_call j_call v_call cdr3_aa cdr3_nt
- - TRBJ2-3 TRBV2 CASTVRSSTDTQYF TGTGCCAGCACAGTACGATCTAGCACAGATACGCAGTATTTT
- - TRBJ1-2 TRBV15 CATSRDLEVAYGYTF TGTGCCACCAGCAGAGATCTAGAGGTTGCCTATGGCTACACCTTC
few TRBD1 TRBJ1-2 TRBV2 CASDARQGGDYGYTF TGTGCCAGCGATGCGAGACAGGGGGGCGACTATGGCTACACCTTC
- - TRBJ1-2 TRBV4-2 CASSQTVNYGYTF TGTGCCAGCAGCCAGACAGTTAACTATGGCTACACCTTC
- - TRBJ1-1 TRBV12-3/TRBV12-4 CASRGQETEAFF TGTGCCAGCAGGGGACAAGAGACTGAAGCTTTCTTT
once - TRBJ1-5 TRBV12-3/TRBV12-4 CASSYSRDQPQHF TGTGCCAGCAGTTATAGCCGGGATCAGCCCCAGCATTTT
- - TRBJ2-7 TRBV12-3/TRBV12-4 CASSFRAGYEQYF TGTGCCAGCAGTTTTCGGGCGGGATACGAGCAGTACTTC
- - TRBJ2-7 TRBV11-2 CASSPRAQGGEQYF TGTGCCAGCAGCCCCAGGGCACAGGGTGGCGAGCAGTACTTC
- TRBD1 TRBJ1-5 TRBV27 CASRLTGEHSNQPQHF TGTGCCAGCAGGTTAACAGGGGAACATAGCAATCAGCCCCAGCATTTT
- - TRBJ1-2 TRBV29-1 CSVDDTGNYGYTF TGCAGCGTTGACGATACAGGGAACTATGGCTACACCTTC
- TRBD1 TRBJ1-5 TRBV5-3 CARSAGQIHSYSNQPQHF TGTGCCAGAAGCGCGGGACAGATACATTCCTATAGCAATCAGCCCCAGCATTTT
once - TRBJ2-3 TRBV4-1 CASSQDPQGRFGDTQYF TGCGCCAGCAGCCAAGATCCCCAGGGAAGATTTGGAGATACGCAGTATTTT
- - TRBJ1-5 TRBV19 CASGDQPQHF TGTGCCTCGGGGGATCAGCCCCAGCATTTT
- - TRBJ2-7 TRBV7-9 CASSPSAGLGEQYF TGTGCCAGCAGCCCATCCGCAGGGCTGGGGGAGCAGTACTTC
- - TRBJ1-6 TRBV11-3 CASSLSGWGRNNSPLHF TGTGCCAGCAGCTTATCAGGTTGGGGCAGGAATAATTCACCCCTCCACTTT
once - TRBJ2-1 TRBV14 CASSPRLLLEQFF TGTGCCAGCAGCCCGAGACTCTTACTTGAGCAGTTCTTC
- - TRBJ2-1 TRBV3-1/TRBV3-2 CASSLNKKQFF TGTGCCAGCAGCCTAAATAAAAAGCAGTTCTTC
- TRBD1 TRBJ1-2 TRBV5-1 CASSEVVGQGNGYTF TGCGCCAGCAGCGAGGTTGTTGGACAGGGTAACGGCTACACCTTC
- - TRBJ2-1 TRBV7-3 CASSLGGAGRNEQFF TGTGCCAGCAGCTTAGGGGGGGCTGGGCGGAATGAGCAGTTCTTC
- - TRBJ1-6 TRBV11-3 CASSLDWAANNSPLHF TGTGCCAGCAGCTTAGATTGGGCAGCTAATAATTCACCCCTCCACTTT
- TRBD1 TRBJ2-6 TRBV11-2 CASSKRLGQGQPGANVLTF TGTGCCAGCAGCAAACGACTCGGACAGGGCCAACCTGGGGCCAACGTCCTGACTTTC
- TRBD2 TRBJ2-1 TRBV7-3 CASSITRLAGGRGNEQFF TGTGCCAGCAGCATTACCCGGTTAGCGGGAGGTAGAGGCAATGAGCAGTTCTTC
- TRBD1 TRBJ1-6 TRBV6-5 CASSPGTGGYSPLHF TGTGCCAGCAGCCCCGGGACAGGGGGATATTCACCCCTCCACTTT
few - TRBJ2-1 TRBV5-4 CASSPYLSSSEQFF TGTGCCAGCAGCCCGTATCTTTCGTCCTCGGAGCAGTTCTTC
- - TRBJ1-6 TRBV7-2 CASSSSPYNSPLHF TGTGCCAGCAGCTCGAGTCCTTATAATTCACCCCTCCACTTT
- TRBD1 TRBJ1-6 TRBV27 CASSPPIGGLENSPLHF TGTGCCAGCAGTCCTCCCATAGGGGGCCTAGAAAATTCACCCCTCCACTTT
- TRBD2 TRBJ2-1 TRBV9 CASSVEWGLATRGNEQFF TGTGCCAGCAGCGTCGAATGGGGACTAGCGACAAGGGGGAATGAGCAGTTCTTC
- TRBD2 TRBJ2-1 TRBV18 CASSPPMRGDNEQFF TGTGCCAGCTCACCCCCCATGCGGGGGGACAATGAGCAGTTCTTC
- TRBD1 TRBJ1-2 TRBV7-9 CASSPQMTGSHDGYTF TGTGCCAGCAGCCCACAAATGACAGGGAGTCATGATGGCTACACCTTC
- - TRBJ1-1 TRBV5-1 CASSLAERVLRGTEAFF TGCGCCAGCAGCTTGGCCGAGAGGGTCTTACGGGGTACTGAAGCTTTCTTT
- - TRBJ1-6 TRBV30 CAWGASYSPLHF TGTGCCTGGGGGGCTAGTTATTCACCCCTCCACTTT
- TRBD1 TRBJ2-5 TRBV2 CASIRGPGSQYF TGTGCCAGCATCAGGGGGCCGGGGTCCCAGTACTTC
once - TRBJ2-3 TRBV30 CACPTGVTDTQYF TGTGCCTGCCCCACGGGGGTCACAGATACGCAGTATTTT
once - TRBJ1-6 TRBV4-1 CASSQGQANSPLHF TGCGCCAGCAGCCAAGGACAGGCAAATTCACCCCTCCACTTT
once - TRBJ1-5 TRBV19 CASSPSRGSGSNQPQHF TGTGCCAGTAGTCCCTCTCGGGGGTCAGGGAGTAATCAGCCCCAGCATTTT
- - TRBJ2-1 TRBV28 CASSSVGGLGNEQFF TGTGCCAGCAGTTCAGTGGGGGGTTTGGGGAATGAGCAGTTCTTC
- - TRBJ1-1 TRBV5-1 CASSLGPEAFF TGCGCCAGCAGCTTGGGGCCTGAAGCTTTCTTT